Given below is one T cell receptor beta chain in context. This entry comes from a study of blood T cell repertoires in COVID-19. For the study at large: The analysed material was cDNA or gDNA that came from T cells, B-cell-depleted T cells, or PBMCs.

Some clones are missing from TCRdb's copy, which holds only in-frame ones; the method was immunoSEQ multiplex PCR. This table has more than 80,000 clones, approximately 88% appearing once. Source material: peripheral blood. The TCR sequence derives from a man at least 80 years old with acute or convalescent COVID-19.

The CDR3 loop reads CSVARSGAGYNEQFF. The CDR3 nucleotides are TGCAGCGTCGCCCGATCTGGGGCGGGATACAATGAGCAGTTCTTC. The genes are TRBV29-1 and TRBJ2-1, with D maybe TRBD2 (6 bases). V was pared by 6 bases and J by 4 bases, with 19 bases between. CDR3 length: 15 residues. The V gene's germline CDR1 is SQVTM and CDR2 ANQGSEA.